The rows below give T cell receptor beta chains drawn from one sample of a study of blood T cell repertoires in COVID-19. The table came from immunoSEQ multiplex PCR; TCRdb's copy has only in-frame clones and leaves some out. The table has 200,000 to 250,000 clones, about three quarters seen once. The sequenced sample was peripheral blood. All receptors derive from a woman between 65 and 79 years old with acute or convalescent COVID-19. CDR3s include the opening cysteine and the closing phenylalanine or tryptophan. The order of the fields is D gene, clone size, V gene, J gene, CDR3 DNA, CDR3 protein. D genes are given only for firm matches. Where a row states a size, it is once, few, many or the class of an expanded clone; other rows omit it.

>TRBD1|.|TRBV4-2|TRBJ1-1
TGTGCCAGCAGCCCGTACGACAGGGGGCAAGGGAACACTGAAGCTTTCTTT
CASSPYDRGQGNTEAFF
>.|.|TRBV6-1|TRBJ1-2
TGTGCCAGCAGTGAAGCGGTATCACAGGGAGCCTATGGCTACACCTTC
CASSEAVSQGAYGYTF
>TRBD1|.|TRBV7-2|TRBJ1-1
TGTGCCAGCAGCCAATGGACAGGCGGGGGGACTGAAGCTTTCTTT
CASSQWTGGGTEAFF
>.|few|TRBV30|TRBJ1-5
TGTGCCTGGAGTAACAATAGCAATCAGCCCCAGCATTTT
CAWSNNSNQPQHF
>TRBD1|few|TRBV9|TRBJ1-1
TGTGCCAGCAGCGATGACAGGGGCACTGAAGCTTTCTTT
CASSDDRGTEAFF
>.|.|TRBV7-8|TRBJ2-7
TGTGCCAGCAGCTTGGGCAGGCCGCGCGCCTACGAGCAGTACTTC
CASSLGRPRAYEQYF
>.|once|TRBV19|TRBJ2-1
TGTGCCAGTAGTATAGATAGCGGAGACTACAATGAGCAGTTCTTC
CASSIDSGDYNEQFF
>.|.|TRBV5-6|TRBJ1-6
TGTGCCAGCAGCGTCGACAGTTATAATTCACCCCTCCACTTT
CASSVDSYNSPLHF
>TRBD2|once|TRBV7-8|TRBJ2-5
TGTGCCAGCAGCTTAGAAGGGAGGGGGACCCAGTACTTC
CASSLEGRGTQYF
>TRBD1|once|TRBV5-4|TRBJ1-2
TGTGCCAGCAGAGTAACCGGGACAGTCTATGGCTACACCTTC
CASRVTGTVYGYTF
>.|.|TRBV28|TRBJ2-7
TGTGCCAGCAGTTTTGTACAGGCTAGCTCCTACGAGCAGTACTTC
CASSFVQASSYEQYF
>.|.|TRBV18|TRBJ1-1
TGTGCCAGCTCACCACAACTGGGGGCGAACACTGAAGCTTTCTTT
CASSPQLGANTEAFF
>.|.|TRBV2|TRBJ1-1
TGTGCCAGCAGCGCCACCCTACTCAACACTGAAGCTTTCTTT
CASSATLLNTEAFF
>.|.|TRBV4-2|TRBJ1-5
TGTGCCAGCAGCCAAGATCCTAATCAGCCCCAGCATTTT
CASSQDPNQPQHF
>.|.|TRBV7-6|TRBJ2-5
TGTGCCAGCAGCGTGCGAGGAGGACTGCCCGGAGAGACCCAGTACTTC
CASSVRGGLPGETQYF
>.|.|TRBV2|TRBJ1-3
TGTGCCAGCAGTCGTGGGGGGACTCCCGGAAACACCATATATTTT
CASSRGGTPGNTIYF
>.|few|TRBV7-3|TRBJ2-1
TGTGCCAGCAGCTTAACGGGATTTGAGGGAGAGCAGTTCTTC
CASSLTGFEGEQFF
>.|.|TRBV12-3/TRBV12-4|TRBJ2-2
TGTGCCAGCAGGAGACAGTCCTCCGGGGAGCTGTTTTTT
CASRRQSSGELFF
>TRBD2|.|TRBV3-1/TRBV3-2|TRBJ2-1
TGTGCCAGCAGCACTAGCGCTAGCTCCTACAATGAGCAGTTCTTC
CASSTSASSYNEQFF
>TRBD2|.|TRBV7-9|TRBJ2-5
TGTGCCAGCAGCTTAGCCCACCGGCGGGAGGGCCCGGAGACCCAGTACTTC
CASSLAHRREGPETQYF
>TRBD1|.|TRBV27|TRBJ2-7
TGTGCCAGCAGTTCGGTTAAGGGGGACAGCGAGCAGTACTTC
CASSSVKGDSEQYF
>TRBD1|.|TRBV29-1|TRBJ1-3
TGCAGCGTCAAGGACAGGGACCCTGGAAACACCATATATTTT
CSVKDRDPGNTIYF
>.|.|TRBV7-2|TRBJ2-5
TGTGCCAGCAGCTCCGCAGCGAGAAGGGGGGAGACCCAGTACTTC
CASSSAARRGETQYF
>TRBD2|.|TRBV29-1|TRBJ2-2
TGCAGCGTTTCTTACCGAATAGCGGGAGAAGGTACCGGGGAGCTGTTTTTT
CSVSYRIAGEGTGELFF
>.|.|TRBV24-1|TRBJ2-3
TGTGCCACCAGTGACCCCGGGAGAGGTACAGATACGCAGTATTTT
CATSDPGRGTDTQYF
>TRBD1|few|TRBV14|TRBJ1-1
TGTGCCAGCAGCCAAGACCTCGGGACAGTGAACACTGAAGCTTTCTTT
CASSQDLGTVNTEAFF
>.|few|TRBV16|TRBJ1-1
TGTGCCAGCAGCCAATCGGGAACAGGGTTGCGGGCCACTGAAGCTTTCTTT
CASSQSGTGLRATEAFF
>.|.|TRBV3-1/TRBV3-2|TRBJ2-2
TGTGCCAGCAGAAAAGGGGTCAGGACTACCACTCCCGGGGAGCTGTTTTTT
CASRKGVRTTTPGELFF
>.|few|TRBV10-1|TRBJ2-2
TGCGCCAGCAGTGGAGGCTCAAACACCGGGGAGCTGTTTTTT
CASSGGSNTGELFF
>.|.|TRBV2|TRBJ2-1
TGTGCCAGCAGTGAATCGGCAGGTGGCTACAATGAGCAGTTCTTC
CASSESAGGYNEQFF
>TRBD1|.|TRBV3-1/TRBV3-2|TRBJ1-2
TGTGCCAGCAGCCTCGGGACAGGGAAAGTAGGCTACACCTTC
CASSLGTGKVGYTF
>.|.|TRBV12-3/TRBV12-4|TRBJ1-1
TGTGCCAGCAGACCCCAAGAGCCTTCGGCTTTCTTT
CASRPQEPSAFF
>.|.|TRBV28|TRBJ1-2
TGTGCCAGCAGTCGCCAGACAGGCGTGAACTATGGCTACACCTTC
CASSRQTGVNYGYTF
>TRBD2|.|TRBV9|TRBJ2-1
TGTGCCAGCAGCGTAGAGGGTAGCGGGAGGGGTGGGCAGTTCTTC
CASSVEGSGRGGQFF
>.|.|TRBV4-1|TRBJ1-1
TGCGCCAGCAGCCAGCTAACAGGGAAAGCTGAAGCTTTCTTT
CASSQLTGKAEAFF
>.|.|TRBV2|TRBJ1-5
TGTGCCAGCAATGTAAACAATCAGCCCCAGCATTTT
CASNVNNQPQHF
>TRBD1|.|TRBV5-4|TRBJ1-2
TGTGCCAGCAGCCCCGACCGGGACAGATATGGCTACACCTTC
CASSPDRDRYGYTF
>TRBD2|.|TRBV2|TRBJ2-1
TGTGCCAGCAGTGCCCTAGCGGGAGTATTGGGGGAGCAGTTCTTC
CASSALAGVLGEQFF
>TRBD1|.|TRBV5-1|TRBJ2-1
TGCGCCAGCAGCTTGGATGGACAGGTAGGAATCGAGCAGTTCTTC
CASSLDGQVGIEQFF
>.|few|TRBV30|TRBJ1-3
TGTGCCTGGAGTGTAAGCTCGCCTGGAAACACCATATATTTT
CAWSVSSPGNTIYF
>TRBD1|.|TRBV10-3|TRBJ2-7
TGTGCCATCAGCGACCCACGACAGGGGGCCTACGAGCAGTACTTC
CAISDPRQGAYEQYF
>TRBD1|.|TRBV29-1|TRBJ2-5
TGCAGCGCAGGGGACAGGGATGAGACCCAGTACTTC
CSAGDRDETQYF
>TRBD1|once|TRBV24-1|TRBJ2-1
TGTGCCACCAGTGATTCCCCTCTGACAGGGGTGTCGTGGAATGAGCAGTTCTTC
CATSDSPLTGVSWNEQFF
>TRBD2|once|TRBV15|TRBJ2-3
TGTGCCACCAGCAGAGATTCTAGAAAGGGAGGGGCAGATACGCAGTATTTT
CATSRDSRKGGADTQYF
>.|.|TRBV4-2|TRBJ2-7
TGTGCCAGCAGCCTGGTCGGGGGAAACTACGAGCAGTACTTC
CASSLVGGNYEQYF
>.|.|TRBV7-9|TRBJ1-1
TGTGCCAGCAGCTTGGGAGGGGTGACTGAAGCTTTCTTT
CASSLGGVTEAFF
>.|.|TRBV28|TRBJ2-3
TGTGCCAGCAACCACAGGGGGGGAGCAGATACGCAGTATTTT
CASNHRGGADTQYF
>TRBD1|.|TRBV5-1|TRBJ2-7
TGCGCCAGCAGCACCGGGACAGGGGGCATAAACGAGCAGTACTTC
CASSTGTGGINEQYF
>.|few|TRBV19|TRBJ1-5
TGTGCCAGTAGTATATCGGGCAATCAGCCCCAGCATTTT
CASSISGNQPQHF
>.|.|TRBV19|TRBJ1-2
TGTGCCAGCCGGACAGAATTATTCTATGGCTACACCTTC
CASRTELFYGYTF
>TRBD2|.|TRBV9|TRBJ2-1
TGTGCCAGCAGCGTAGGGGGACTAGGGGTTCGGGAGCAGTTCTTC
CASSVGGLGVREQFF
>.|.|TRBV10-3|TRBJ2-7
TGTGCCACGGACACCGGAATTGCGGACGAGCAGTACTTC
CATDTGIADEQYF
>TRBD1|.|TRBV5-1|TRBJ1-2
TGCGCCAGCAGCTTGAGGGCGACAGGGGATGGCTACACCTTC
CASSLRATGDGYTF
>.|once|TRBV27|TRBJ1-4
TGTGCCAGCGCGGAACAGGGTTCATGGAAACTGTTTTTT
CASAEQGSWKLFF
>TRBD2|.|TRBV7-2|TRBJ2-5
TGTGCCAGCAGCTTGGGGGGGGAGGCCCTCTCGACCCAGTACTTC
CASSLGGEALSTQYF